Below are 19 T cell receptor beta chains sequenced from a single sample in a study of T cell responses to AZD1222 COVID-19 vaccine. Clones were read by immunoSEQ multiplex PCR, and TCRdb kept only the in-frame ones, dropping some. There are some 200,000 clones in the sample; roughly nine tenths occur only once, and around 3.7% lies in the top ten. Sequencing was performed on peripheral blood, taken 28 days after the second AZD1222 dose. The receptors shown here come from an adult who received the AZD1222 COVID-19 vaccine.

The rearrangement links TRBV4-1 to TRBJ2-1, with TRBD2 matching 8 bases. Trimming removed 3 bases from V and 10 bases from J; junction bases left unmatched: 17. Germline V gene data show CDR1 as MGHRA and CDR2 as YSYEKL. The CDR3 has 17 residues. The CDR3 nucleotides read TGCGCCAGCAGCCACACGGGACTAGTTAGTTTCAAAAAGGAGCAGTTCTTC. It translates to CASSHTGLVSFKKEQFF.

The chain links TRBV21-1 to TRBJ2-1; the table's D call, TRBD2, has no DNA check behind it. TRBV21-1 is given as a pseudogene. The CDR3 is made up of 17 amino acids. CDR3 nucleotides: TGTGCCAGCAGCAATTTTGTGAGTTCTAGCTCCTACAATGAGCAGTTCTTC. It translates to CASSNFVSSSSYNEQFF.

This clone was seen more than once but under ten times. The J gene is TRBJ1-4, the V gene TRBV4-2; D gene unclear. This CDR3 comprises 15 residues. Germline CDR1 and CDR2: LGHNA and YNFKEQ. Trimming took off 0 bases at V and 3 bases at J, with 8 bases between the two ends. The CDR3 DNA reads TGTGCCAGCAGCCAAGATCGGTTAGCTAATGAAAAACTGTTTTTT. Protein product: CASSQDRLANEKLFF.

The V call is TRBV30, the J call TRBJ1-6; 8 bases are a match to TRBD1. This CDR3 has 12 amino acids. Looked up from germline, CDR1 is GTSNPN and CDR2 is SVGIG (reference sequence). Losses at the gene ends were 8 bases for V and 8 bases for J; bases not matched to a gene: 5. The DNA for the CDR3 is TGTGCCCGCCAGGGGGCCGATTCACCCCTCCACTTT. Translation: CARQGADSPLHF.

The chain couples TRBV29-1 to TRBJ1-2; 7 nucleotides line up with TRBD1. The CDR3 has 14 residues. With V trimmed by 3 bases and J by 2 bases, 6 bases remained unmatched. The germline gives CDR1 SQVTM, CDR2 ANQGSEA. The CDR3 is CSVEEQGENYGYTF. The CDR3 region has the DNA TGCAGCGTTGAGGAGCAGGGGGAGAACTATGGCTACACCTTC.

J is TRBJ2-5 and V is TRBV11-1; 8 nucleotides line up with TRBD1. The CDR3 runs to 14 residues. From germline, CDR1 is SGHAT and CDR2 FQDESV (reference sequence). J lost 2 bases, V lost 3 bases, and 2 bases had no gene match. The DNA for the CDR3 is TGTGCCAGCAGCTTTCGGACAGGGCAAGAGACCCAGTACTTC. Amino acids: CASSFRTGQETQYF. Supplemented by reference TRBV11-1 and TRBJ2-5, the full variable domain reads EAEVAQSPRYKITEKSQAVAFWCDPISGHATLYWYRQILGQGPELLVQFQDESVVDDSQLPKDRFSAERLKGVDSTLKIQPAELGDSAMYLCASSFRTGQETQYFGPGTRLLVL.

The V gene is TRBV5-6, the J gene TRBJ1-5, with a possible D match to TRBD1 (5 bases). Germline CDR1 is SGHDT and CDR2 is YYEEEE. The CDR3 runs to 15 residues. The V end lost 1 base, the J end lost 0 bases, and 8 bases lay between the germline ends. CDR3 bases: TGTGCCAGCAGCTTGAGGGGCTATAGCAATCAGCCCCAGCATTTT. Amino acid sequence: CASSLRGYSNQPQHF. The whole variable domain, remainder taken from reference TRBV5-6 and TRBJ1-5, is DAGVTQSPTHLIKTRGQQVTLRCSPKSGHDTVSWYQQALGQGPQFIFQYYEEEERQRGNFPDRFSGHQFPNYSSELNVNALLLGDSALYLCASSLRGYSNQPQHFGDGTRLSIL.

The CDR3 sequence is CASSQGRASGGFTDTQYF. The CDR3, as DNA: TGTGCCAGCAGCCAAGGGAGGGCTAGCGGGGGGTTCACAGATACGCAGTATTTT. The rearrangement links TRBV3-1 (or the pseudogene TRBV3-2) to TRBJ2-3, with TRBD2 matching over 11 bases. The ends lost 1 base at V and 2 bases at J; junction bases unmatched: 8. CDR1 and CDR2 (germline): LGHDT, YNNKEL (reference sequence). This CDR3 is built from 18 residues.

The V gene is TRBV7-2, the J gene TRBJ1-6; 9 nucleotides agree with TRBD1. From germline, CDR1 is SGHTA and CDR2 FQGNSA. This CDR3 has 13 residues. J gave up 9 bases and V 7 bases, and 4 bases lay outside the gene matches. For the CDR3, the DNA is TGTGCCAGCACCAGACAGGGGGGTTCACCCCTCCACTTT. Its protein product is CASTRQGGSPLHF.

The CDR3 loop reads CASTLVVDTQYF. Here the CDR3 DNA reads TGTGCCAGCACCCTAGTGGTGGATACGCAGTATTTT. This chain links TRBV28 with TRBJ2-3; D is unclear. CDR3 length: 12 residues. Trimming left V 7 bases short and J 6 bases short, with 11 bases between. Per germline, CDR1 MDHEN and CDR2 SYDVKM.

CDR3 sequence reads: CASSGDPTYNEQFF. The CDR3 DNA reads TGTGCCAGCTCAGGGGATCCTACCTACAATGAGCAGTTCTTC. The rearrangement uses TRBV2 and TRBJ2-1; D is possibly TRBD1 (6 bases). Germline CDR1 SNHLY, CDR2 FYNNEI. The CDR3 consists of 14 residues. V was pared by 8 bases and J by 2 bases, with 13 bases between.

This clone was recorded once. CDR3 region: CASSSGTGRQQYF. The CDR3 nucleotides read TGTGCCAGCAGTTCCGGGACAGGGAGGCAGCAGTACTTC. This chain uses TRBV6-5 with TRBJ2-7, with 9 bases fitting TRBD1. This CDR3 has 13 amino acids. With 4 bases clipped from V and 8 bases from J, the junction kept 6 bases outside the gene matches. From germline, CDR1 is MNHEY and CDR2 SVGAGI.

J is TRBJ2-5 and V is TRBV2; no reliable D call. V lost 8 bases, J lost 4 bases, and 11 bases lay in between. This CDR3 has 12 amino acids. Germline V gene sequence: CDR1 SNHLY, CDR2 FYNNEI. The DNA for the CDR3 is TGTGCCAGCCGTTACCCTGGAGAGACCCAGTACTTC. It codes for CASRYPGETQYF.

The V and J genes are TRBV4-2 and TRBJ2-5, with 9 nucleotides matching TRBD2. Germline V gene data show CDR1 as LGHNA and CDR2 as YNFKEQ. There are 16 residues in the CDR3. The ends lost 4 bases at V and 4 bases at J; junction bases unmatched: 10. The CDR3 sequence is CASSRSYSGGRETQYF. CDR3 nucleotide sequence: TGTGCCAGCAGCCGATCATATAGCGGGGGCCGAGAGACCCAGTACTTC.

The chain links TRBV28 to TRBJ1-1; maybe TRBD1 (6 bases). The CDR3 runs to 13 residues. Germline lookup yields CDR1 MDHEN and CDR2 SYDVKM. The V gene lost 5 bases and the J gene lost 1 base, with 8 bases spanning the gap. The CDR3, as DNA: TGTGCCAGCAGTGGGACACCGAACACTGAAGCTTTCTTT. Residues: CASSGTPNTEAFF.

The chain recombines TRBV7-9 with TRBJ2-4; a possible D gene is TRBD2 (6 bases). Trimming took 1 base from V and 5 from J, leaving 18 bases between them. Germline loops: CDR1 SEHNR, CDR2 FQNEAQ (reference sequence). This CDR3 has 17 amino acids. The CDR3 nucleotides are TGTGCCAGCAGCTTAGGGGACGGTTCGGGAGTGGAAAACATTCAGTACTTC. Amino acid sequence: CASSLGDGSGVENIQYF.

This clone was seen a few times. The gene calls are TRBV3-1 (or the pseudogene TRBV3-2) and TRBJ1-1, with D maybe TRBD1 (6 bases). CDR3 length: 14 residues. Between the trimmed V and J ends, which lost 3 bases and 11 bases, there was a span of 19 bases. Germline CDR1 and CDR2: LGHDT and YNNKEL (reference sequence). In DNA form, the CDR3 reads TGTGCCAGCAGCCAGCTCGAGGCCCAAGGGGGGGCTTTCTTT. This encodes CASSQLEAQGGAFF.

This sequence joins TRBV7-3 and TRBJ2-2; D is unresolved. Germline V gives CDR1 SGHTA, CDR2 FQGTGA. V was trimmed by 1 base and J by 8 bases, leaving 11 bases between them. This CDR3 spans 14 amino acids. CDR3 bases: TGTGCCAGCAGCTTAAATACTGGAACGGGGGAGCTGTTTTTT. It is translated as CASSLNTGTGELFF.

J is TRBJ1-2 and V is TRBV3-1 (or the pseudogene TRBV3-2); D gene ambiguous. Germline-derived CDR1 and CDR2 are LGHDT and YNNKEL (reference sequence). V was cut by 0 bases and J by 5 bases, with 10 bases left in between. The CDR3 runs 14 residues. The CDR3 DNA reads as TGTGCCAGCAGCCAAGAATCCAACCGGTATGGCTACACCTTC. It yields the protein CASSQESNRYGYTF.